This TCR beta chain was sequenced in a study of glioma-infiltrating T cells after dendritic cell vaccination. On the study more broadly: Treatment, given 2003 to 2012, was autologous tumor lysate-pulsed dendritic cell vaccination.

The CDR3 runs to 18 residues. V shed 2 bases, J shed 3 bases, and the junction held 13 bases outside the gene matches. CDR1 MNHNS and CDR2 SASEGT come from the germline V gene. This table comes from immunoSEQ multiplex PCR, and its TCRdb copy is limited to in-frame clones, with some not included. The data hold fewer than 100,000 clones, with under 90% observed a single time. This rearrangement joins TRBV6-1 to TRBJ1-3; TRBD1 aligns across 7 bases. Sequences were derived from blood, sampled before dendritic cell vaccination. This TCR was sampled from a human donor with glioblastoma. CDR3 bases: TGTGCCAGCAGTGAATGGGTCCCCCGGACAGGTCTTGGAAACACCATATATTTT. Its protein is CASSEWVPRTGLGNTIYF.